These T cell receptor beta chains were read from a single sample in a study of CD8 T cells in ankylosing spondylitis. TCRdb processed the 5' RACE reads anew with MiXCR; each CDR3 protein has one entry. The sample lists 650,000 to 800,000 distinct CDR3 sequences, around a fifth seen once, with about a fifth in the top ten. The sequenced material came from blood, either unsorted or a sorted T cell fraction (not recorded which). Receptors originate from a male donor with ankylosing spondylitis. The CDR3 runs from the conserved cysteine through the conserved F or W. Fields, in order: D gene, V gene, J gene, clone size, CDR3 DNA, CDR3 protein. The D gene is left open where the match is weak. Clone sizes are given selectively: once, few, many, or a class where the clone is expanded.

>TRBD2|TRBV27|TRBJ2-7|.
TGTGCCAGCAGTAGGAGCGGGAGCGTTATACGAGTGCAGTACTTC
CASSRSGSVIRVQYF
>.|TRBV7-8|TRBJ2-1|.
TGTGCCAGCAGCTCCGGGGCCTTGGGCCATGAGCAGTTCTTC
CASSSGALGHEQFF
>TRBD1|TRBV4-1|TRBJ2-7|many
TGCGCCAGCAGCCCAGCGGGACAGGGATCCTACGAGCAGTACTTC
CASSPAGQGSYEQYF
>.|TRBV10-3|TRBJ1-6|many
TGTGCCACTTCTGGGACCGACTATAATTCACCCCTCCACTTT
CATSGTDYNSPLHF
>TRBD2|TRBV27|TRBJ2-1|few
TGTGCCAGCAGTTTACCGGGAGGCCACTACAATGAGCAGTTCTTC
CASSLPGGHYNEQFF
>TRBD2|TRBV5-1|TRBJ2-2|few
TGCGCCAGCAGCGGGACTAGTCTTTCTACCGGGGAGCTGTTTTTT
CASSGTSLSTGELFF
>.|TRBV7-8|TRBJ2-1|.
TGTGCCAGCAGCTTTGGCTATTCAGAGCAGTTCTTC
CASSFGYSEQFF
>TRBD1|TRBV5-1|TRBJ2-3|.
TGCGCCAGCAGCCCCCCCGGGACAGGGTCTAGCACAGATACGCAGTATTTT
CASSPPGTGSSTDTQYF
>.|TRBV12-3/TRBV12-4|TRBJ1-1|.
TGTGCCAGCAGTTTACGGGATTTTGAAGCTTTCTTT
CASSLRDFEAFF
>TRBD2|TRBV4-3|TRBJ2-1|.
TGCGCCAGCAGCCAAGAAGTCGGGACTAGCGGTTACAATGAGCAGTTCTTC
CASSQEVGTSGYNEQFF
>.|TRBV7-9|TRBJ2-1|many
TGTGCCAGCAGCTTATGGGGGGATGAGCAGTTCTTC
CASSLWGDEQFF
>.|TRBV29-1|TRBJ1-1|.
TGCAGCGTTGAATTTGGGGGGAAACCTGAAGCTTTCTTT
CSVEFGGKPEAFF
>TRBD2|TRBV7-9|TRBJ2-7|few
TGTGCCAGCAGCTTAGCCTCTAGCGGGAGCTTCTACGAGCAGTACTTC
CASSLASSGSFYEQYF
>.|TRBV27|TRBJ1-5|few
TGTGCCAGCAGTTTGGCGGGGCAGTATCAGCCCCAGCATTTT
CASSLAGQYQPQHF
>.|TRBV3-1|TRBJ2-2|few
TGTGCCAGCAGCCCCCTCGCGGACACCGGGGAGCTGTTTTTT
CASSPLADTGELFF
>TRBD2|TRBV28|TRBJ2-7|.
TGTGCCAGCAGTTTATTTGGTAGCGGGAGATCGTACGAGCAGTACTTC
CASSLFGSGRSYEQYF
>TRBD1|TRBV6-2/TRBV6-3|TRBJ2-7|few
TGTGCCAGTTCCGGGACAGGCCCCTACGAGCAGTACTTC
CASSGTGPYEQYF
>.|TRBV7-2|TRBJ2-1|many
TGTGCCAGCAGCTTAGCAACTAGCTCATGGTTCTTC
CASSLATSSWFF
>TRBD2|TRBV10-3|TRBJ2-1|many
TGTGCCATCAGTGATGGGTATAGCGGGCTTATTGAGCAGTTCTTC
CAISDGYSGLIEQFF
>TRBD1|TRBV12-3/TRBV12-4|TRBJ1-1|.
TGTGCCAGCAGTCCCGGACAGGGCCCCGTGGGAGCTTTCTTT
CASSPGQGPVGAFF
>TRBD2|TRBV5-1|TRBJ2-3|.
TGCGCCAGCAGACCTACAGGTGGGGGGGCAGATACGCAGTATTTT
CASRPTGGGADTQYF
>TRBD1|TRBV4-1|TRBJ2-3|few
TGCGCCAGCAGCCATGGACAGGGGGTCAGAGCAGATACGCAGTATTTT
CASSHGQGVRADTQYF
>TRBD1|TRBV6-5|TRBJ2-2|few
TGTGCCAGCAGTTGGACAGGGGGCGGGACCGGGGAGCTGTTTTTT
CASSWTGGGTGELFF
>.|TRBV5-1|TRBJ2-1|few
TGCGCCAGCAGCGACATGGGCGGGGCTGAGCAGTTCTTC
CASSDMGGAEQFF
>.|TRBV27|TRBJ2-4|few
TGTGCCAGCAACTCTAGAGTTAATGGAAACATTCAGTACTTC
CASNSRVNGNIQYF
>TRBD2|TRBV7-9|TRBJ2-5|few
TGTGCCAGCAGCGCTCGGACTAGCGGGGAAGAGACCCAGTACTTC
CASSARTSGEETQYF
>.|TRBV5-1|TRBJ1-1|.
TGCGCCAGCAGCCCACTTCCCTTTGACACTGAAGCTTTCTTT
CASSPLPFDTEAFF
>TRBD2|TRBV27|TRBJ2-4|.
TGTGCCAGCAGACCGGGACTAGCGGGGCTCGGGGAAGCCAAAAACATTCAGTACTTC
CASRPGLAGLGEAKNIQYF
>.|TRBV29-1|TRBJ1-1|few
TGCAGCGTTGAAGTTCGGGGGGCGAACACTGAAGCTTTCTTT
CSVEVRGANTEAFF
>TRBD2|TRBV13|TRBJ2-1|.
TGTGCCAGCAGCACCGTAGCGGGCAATGAGCAGTTCTTC
CASSTVAGNEQFF
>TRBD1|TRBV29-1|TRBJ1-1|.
TGCAGCGTTGACGGGGGACAGCCAAACACTGAAGCTTTCTTT
CSVDGGQPNTEAFF
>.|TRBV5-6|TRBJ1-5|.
TGTGCCAGCAGCTCGGGAGGTCGCAGGGATCAGCCCCAGCATTTT
CASSSGGRRDQPQHF
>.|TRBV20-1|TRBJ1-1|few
TGCAGTGCTAGATCCACAGAAAACACTGAAGCTTTCTTT
CSARSTENTEAFF
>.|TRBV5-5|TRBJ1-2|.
TGTGCCAGCAGCTCAGACCGGGCTCAGGGTCGGTATGGCTACACCTTC
CASSSDRAQGRYGYTF
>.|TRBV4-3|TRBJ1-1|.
TGCGCCAGCAGCCAAGAGCTTTGGTACACTGAAGCTTTCTTT
CASSQELWYTEAFF
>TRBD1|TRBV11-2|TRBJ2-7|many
TGTGCCAGCAGGGGCGGGCAGGGGGCTTACGAGCAGTACTTC
CASRGGQGAYEQYF
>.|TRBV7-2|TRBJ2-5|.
TGTGCCAGCAGCCCCCGGGGTTCTACAGGGTGGGAGACCCAGTACTTC
CASSPRGSTGWETQYF
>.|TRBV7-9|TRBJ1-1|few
TGTGCCAGCAGCTTAGTATGGTACACTGAAGCTTTCTTT
CASSLVWYTEAFF
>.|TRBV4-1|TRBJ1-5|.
TGCGCCAGCAGCGGGCAGGGATCATGGGGCAATCAGCCCCAGCATTTT
CASSGQGSWGNQPQHF
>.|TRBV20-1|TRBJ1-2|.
TGCAGTGCTAGTTTGGGTACCGGCTACACCTTC
CSASLGTGYTF
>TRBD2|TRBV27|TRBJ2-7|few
TGTGCCAGCCTCCTCCTCAGTAGCGGGAGGGCCTACAGCTACGAGCAGTACTTC
CASLLLSSGRAYSYEQYF
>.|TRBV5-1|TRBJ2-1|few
TGCGCCAGCAAATGGAGCTCCTACAATGAGCAGTTCTTC
CASKWSSYNEQFF
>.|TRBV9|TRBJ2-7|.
TGTGCCAGCAGCGCGGACAGTAACTCCTACGAGCAGTACTTC
CASSADSNSYEQYF
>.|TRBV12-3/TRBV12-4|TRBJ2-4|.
TGTGCCAGCAGTTTAGAACAGGTGGTCCACCAGTACTTC
CASSLEQVVHQYF
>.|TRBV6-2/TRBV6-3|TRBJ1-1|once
TGTGCCAGCAGTTACTCGAGGGGAATCACTGAAGCTTTCTTT
CASSYSRGITEAFF
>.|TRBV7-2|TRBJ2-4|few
TGTGCCAGCAGCCTCGGCCTCAAATTGTACTTC
CASSLGLKLYF
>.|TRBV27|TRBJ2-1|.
TGTGCCAGCAGTCAATCCGGGACTCCCACCAATGAGCAGTTCTTC
CASSQSGTPTNEQFF
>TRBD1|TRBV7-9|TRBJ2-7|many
TGTGCCAGCTCGACAGGGAGCTACGAGCAGTACTTC
CASSTGSYEQYF
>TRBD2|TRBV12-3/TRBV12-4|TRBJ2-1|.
TGTGCCAGCAGTTTAAGGATCGGGAGGTCCTCCTACAATGAGCAGTTCTTC
CASSLRIGRSSYNEQFF
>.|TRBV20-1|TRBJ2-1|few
TGCAGTGCTAGAGATGGCGGGGCTCCGGCCAATGAGCAGTTCTTC
CSARDGGAPANEQFF
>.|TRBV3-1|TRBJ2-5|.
TGTGCCAGCAGCCAAGGAGGGGGGGCCAACCAAGAGACCCAGTACTTC
CASSQGGGANQETQYF